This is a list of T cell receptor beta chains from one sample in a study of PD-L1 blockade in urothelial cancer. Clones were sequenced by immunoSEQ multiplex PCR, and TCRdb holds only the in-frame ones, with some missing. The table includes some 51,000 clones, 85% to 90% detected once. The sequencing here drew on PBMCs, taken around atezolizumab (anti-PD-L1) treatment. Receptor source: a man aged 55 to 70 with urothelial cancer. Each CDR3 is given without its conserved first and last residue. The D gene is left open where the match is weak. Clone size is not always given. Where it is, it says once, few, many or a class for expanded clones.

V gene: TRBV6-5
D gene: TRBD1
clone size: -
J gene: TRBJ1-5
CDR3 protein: ASSYGRGHDQPQH

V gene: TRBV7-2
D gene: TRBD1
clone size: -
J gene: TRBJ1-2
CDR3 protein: ASSVRTGRDYGYT

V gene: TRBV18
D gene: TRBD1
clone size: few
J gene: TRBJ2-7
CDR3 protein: ASSPPSGDRGYEQY

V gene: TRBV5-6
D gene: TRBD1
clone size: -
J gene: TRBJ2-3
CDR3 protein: ASSLGAGQGADTQY

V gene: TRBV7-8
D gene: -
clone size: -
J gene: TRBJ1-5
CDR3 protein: ASSLYQGRNQPQH

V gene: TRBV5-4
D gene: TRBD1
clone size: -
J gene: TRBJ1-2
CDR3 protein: ASRQRQGHGYT

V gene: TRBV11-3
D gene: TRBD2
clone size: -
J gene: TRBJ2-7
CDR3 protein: ASSFSGRGEQY

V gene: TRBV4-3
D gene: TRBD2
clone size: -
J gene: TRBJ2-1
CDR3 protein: ASSQEPGASGGHNEQF

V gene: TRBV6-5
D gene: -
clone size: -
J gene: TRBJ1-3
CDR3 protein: ASSPPDSGNTIY

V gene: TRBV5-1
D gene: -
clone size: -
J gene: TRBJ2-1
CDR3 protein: ASSRGTEGPNEQF

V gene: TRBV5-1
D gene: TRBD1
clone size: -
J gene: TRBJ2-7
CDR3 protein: ASQPGTGTYEQY

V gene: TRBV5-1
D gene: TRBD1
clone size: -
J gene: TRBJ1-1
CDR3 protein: ASASGTGGTEAF

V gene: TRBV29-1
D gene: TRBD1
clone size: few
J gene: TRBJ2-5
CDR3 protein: SVEVRGDRVETQY

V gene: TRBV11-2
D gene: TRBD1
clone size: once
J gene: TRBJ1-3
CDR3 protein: ASSQRQGIGNTIY

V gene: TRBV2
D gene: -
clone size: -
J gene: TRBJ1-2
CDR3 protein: ASSEGVRRNYGYT

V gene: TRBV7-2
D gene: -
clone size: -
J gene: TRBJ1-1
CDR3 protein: ASRPGVGMNTEAF

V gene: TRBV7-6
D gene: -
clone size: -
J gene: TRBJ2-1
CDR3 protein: ASSLNARRSYNEQF

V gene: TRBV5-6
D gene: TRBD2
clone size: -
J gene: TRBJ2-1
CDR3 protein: ASSGPTSGYNEQF

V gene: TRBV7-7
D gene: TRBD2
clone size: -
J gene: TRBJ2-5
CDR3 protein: ASSLDTSGSSETQY

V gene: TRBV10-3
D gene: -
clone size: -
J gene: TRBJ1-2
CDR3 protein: AISGGLDGIAAYT

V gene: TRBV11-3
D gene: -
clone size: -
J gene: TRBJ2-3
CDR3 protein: ASSLSAGTDTQY

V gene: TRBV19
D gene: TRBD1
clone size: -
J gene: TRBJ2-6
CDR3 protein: ASSVTGGSGANVLT

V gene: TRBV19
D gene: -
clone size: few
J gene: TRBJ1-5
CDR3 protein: ASSIVGGVNQPQH

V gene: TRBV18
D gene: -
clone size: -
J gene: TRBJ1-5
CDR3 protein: ASSPGIGRGSNQPQH

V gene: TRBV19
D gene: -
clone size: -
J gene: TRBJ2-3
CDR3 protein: ASSTRLSTDTQY

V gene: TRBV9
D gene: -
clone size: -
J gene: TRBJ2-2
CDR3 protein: ASSVGLGELF

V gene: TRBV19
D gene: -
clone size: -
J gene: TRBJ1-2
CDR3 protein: ASSIAGENYGYT

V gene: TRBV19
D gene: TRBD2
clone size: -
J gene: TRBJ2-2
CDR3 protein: ATLVSGLAGGVGELF

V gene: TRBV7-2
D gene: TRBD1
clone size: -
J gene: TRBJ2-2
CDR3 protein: ASSLDRGLAGELF

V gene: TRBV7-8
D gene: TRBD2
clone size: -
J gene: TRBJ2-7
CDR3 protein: ASSRELTSGGYEQY

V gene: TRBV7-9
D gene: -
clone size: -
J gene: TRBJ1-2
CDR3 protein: AIPPNREGYGGYT

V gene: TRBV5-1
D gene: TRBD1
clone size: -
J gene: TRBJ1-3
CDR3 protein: ASSRDRGGNTIY

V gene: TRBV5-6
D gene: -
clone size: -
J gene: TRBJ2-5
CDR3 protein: ASSLGGGAETQY

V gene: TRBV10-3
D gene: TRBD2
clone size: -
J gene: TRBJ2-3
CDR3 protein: AMGGGAGVADTQY

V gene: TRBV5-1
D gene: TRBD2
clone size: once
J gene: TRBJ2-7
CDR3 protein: ASSLDSGANEQY

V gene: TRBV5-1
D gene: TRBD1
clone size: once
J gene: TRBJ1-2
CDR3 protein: ASSLEGALYGYT

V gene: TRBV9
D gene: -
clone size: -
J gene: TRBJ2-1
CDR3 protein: ASSVDPGSPYNEQF

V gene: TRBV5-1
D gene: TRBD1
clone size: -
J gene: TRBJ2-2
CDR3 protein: ASGPTGPGELF

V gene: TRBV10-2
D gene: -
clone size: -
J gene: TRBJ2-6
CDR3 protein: ASSGQRGAGSGANVLT

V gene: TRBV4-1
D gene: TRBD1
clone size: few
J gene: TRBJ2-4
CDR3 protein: ASSQDGTGRGNIQY

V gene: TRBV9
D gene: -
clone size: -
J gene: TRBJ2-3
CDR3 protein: ASSVGASAGTDTQY

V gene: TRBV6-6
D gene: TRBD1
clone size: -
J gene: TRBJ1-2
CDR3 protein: ASTQGGFGYT

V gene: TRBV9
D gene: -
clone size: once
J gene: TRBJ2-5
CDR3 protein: ASSVQGGQETQY

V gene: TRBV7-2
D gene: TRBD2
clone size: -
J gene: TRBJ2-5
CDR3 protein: ASSSPTSGRAGETQY

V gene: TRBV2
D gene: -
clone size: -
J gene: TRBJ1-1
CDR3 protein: ASSAQGNTEAF

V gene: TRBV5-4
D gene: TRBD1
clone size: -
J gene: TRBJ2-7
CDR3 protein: ASSPGTEDEQY

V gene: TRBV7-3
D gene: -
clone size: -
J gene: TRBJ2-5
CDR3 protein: ASSLTGGAGTQY

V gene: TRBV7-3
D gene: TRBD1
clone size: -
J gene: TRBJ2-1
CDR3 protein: ASSRRQGFNEQF

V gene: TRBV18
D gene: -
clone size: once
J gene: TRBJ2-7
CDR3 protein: ASSPNEGQKQY

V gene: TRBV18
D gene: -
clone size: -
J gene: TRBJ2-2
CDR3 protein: ASSRPPTEANTGELF

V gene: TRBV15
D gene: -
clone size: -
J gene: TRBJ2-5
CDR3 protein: ATSRAGRRETQY

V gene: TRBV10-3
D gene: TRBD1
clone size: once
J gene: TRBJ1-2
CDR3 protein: AISDRGPNYGYT

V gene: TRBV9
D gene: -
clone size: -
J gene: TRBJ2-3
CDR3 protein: ASSVGVHTDTQY

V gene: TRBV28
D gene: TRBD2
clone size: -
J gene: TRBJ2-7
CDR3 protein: ASSNAGTSGRYEQY

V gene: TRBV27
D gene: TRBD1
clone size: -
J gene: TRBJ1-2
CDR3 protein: ASSFNRGDGYT

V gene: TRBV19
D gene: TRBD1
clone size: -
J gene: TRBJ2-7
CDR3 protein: ASSNLGTASYEQY

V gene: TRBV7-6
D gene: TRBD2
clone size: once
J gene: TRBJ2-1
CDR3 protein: ASSPGEREAGEQF